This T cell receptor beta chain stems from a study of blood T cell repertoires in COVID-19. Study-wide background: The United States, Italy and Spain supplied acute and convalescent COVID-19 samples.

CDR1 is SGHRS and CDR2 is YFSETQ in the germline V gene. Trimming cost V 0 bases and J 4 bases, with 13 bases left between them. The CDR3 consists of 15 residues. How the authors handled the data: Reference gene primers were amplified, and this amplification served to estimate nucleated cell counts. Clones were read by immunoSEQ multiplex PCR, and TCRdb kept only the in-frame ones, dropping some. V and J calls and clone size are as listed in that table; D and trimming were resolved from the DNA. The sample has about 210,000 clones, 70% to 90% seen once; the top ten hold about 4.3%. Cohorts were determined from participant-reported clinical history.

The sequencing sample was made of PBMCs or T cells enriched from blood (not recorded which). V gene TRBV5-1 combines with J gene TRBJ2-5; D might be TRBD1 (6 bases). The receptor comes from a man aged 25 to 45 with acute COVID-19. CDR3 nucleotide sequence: TGCGCCAGCAGCTTGGCGCAGGGGATGGGAGAGACCCAGTACTTC. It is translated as CASSLAQGMGETQYF.